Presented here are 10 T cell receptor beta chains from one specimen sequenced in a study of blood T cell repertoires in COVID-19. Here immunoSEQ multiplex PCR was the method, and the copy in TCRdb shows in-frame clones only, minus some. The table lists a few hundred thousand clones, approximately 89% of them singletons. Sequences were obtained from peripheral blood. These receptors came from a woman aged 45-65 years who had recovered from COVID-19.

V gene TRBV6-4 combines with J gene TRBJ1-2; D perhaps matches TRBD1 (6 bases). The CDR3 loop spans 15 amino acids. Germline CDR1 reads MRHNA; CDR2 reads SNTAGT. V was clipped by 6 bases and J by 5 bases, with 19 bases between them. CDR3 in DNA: TGTGCCAGCAGGGACAATGCGGGGGGCATGTATGGCTACACCTTC. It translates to CASRDNAGGMYGYTF.

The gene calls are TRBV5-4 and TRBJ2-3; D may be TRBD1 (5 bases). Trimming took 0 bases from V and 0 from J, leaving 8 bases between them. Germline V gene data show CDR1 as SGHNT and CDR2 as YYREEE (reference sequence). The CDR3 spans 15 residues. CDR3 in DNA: TGTGCCAGCAGCTTGGCAGGGTCTAGCACAGATACGCAGTATTTT. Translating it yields CASSLAGSSTDTQYF.

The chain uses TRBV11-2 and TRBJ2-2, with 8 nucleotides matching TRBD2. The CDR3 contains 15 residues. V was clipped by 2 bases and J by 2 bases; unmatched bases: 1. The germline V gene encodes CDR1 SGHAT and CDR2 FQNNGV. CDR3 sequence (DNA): TGTGCCAGCAGCTTACGGGGGGGAAACACCGGGGAGCTGTTTTTT. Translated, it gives CASSLRGGNTGELFF.

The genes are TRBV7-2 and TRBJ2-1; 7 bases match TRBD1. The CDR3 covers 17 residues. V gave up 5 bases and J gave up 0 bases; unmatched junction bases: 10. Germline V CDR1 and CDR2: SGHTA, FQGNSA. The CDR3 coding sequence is TGTGCCAGCAGCCCTGCTGGACAGGCATCCTCCTACAATGAGCAGTTCTTC. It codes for CASSPAGQASSYNEQFF.

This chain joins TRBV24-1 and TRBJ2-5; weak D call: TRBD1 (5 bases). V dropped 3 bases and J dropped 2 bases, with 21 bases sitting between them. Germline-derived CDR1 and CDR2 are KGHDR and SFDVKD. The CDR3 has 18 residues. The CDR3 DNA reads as TGTGCCACCAGTGATGGGGCCTTTTCCCAAGTGGGGCAAGAGACCCAGTACTTC. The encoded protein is CATSDGAFSQVGQETQYF.

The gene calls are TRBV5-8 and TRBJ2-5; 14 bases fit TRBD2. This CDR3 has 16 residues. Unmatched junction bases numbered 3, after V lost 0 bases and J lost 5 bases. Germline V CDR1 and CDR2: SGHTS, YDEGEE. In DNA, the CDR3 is TGTGCCAGCAGCTTGGGACTAGCGGGGGGGCCGGAGACCCAGTACTTC. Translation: CASSLGLAGGPETQYF.

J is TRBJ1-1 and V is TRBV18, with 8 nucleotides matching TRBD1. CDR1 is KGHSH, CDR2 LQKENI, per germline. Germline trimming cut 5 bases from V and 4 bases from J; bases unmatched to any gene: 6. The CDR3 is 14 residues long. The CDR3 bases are TGTGCCAGCTCATACAGGGGGGATAGCACTGAAGCTTTCTTT. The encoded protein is CASSYRGDSTEAFF. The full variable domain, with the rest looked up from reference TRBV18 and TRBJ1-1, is NAGVMQNPRHLVRRRGQEARLRCSPMKGHSHVYWYRQLPEEGLKFMVYLQKENIIDESGMPKERFSAEFPKEGPSILRIQQVVRGDSAAYFCASSYRGDSTEAFFGQGTRLTVV.

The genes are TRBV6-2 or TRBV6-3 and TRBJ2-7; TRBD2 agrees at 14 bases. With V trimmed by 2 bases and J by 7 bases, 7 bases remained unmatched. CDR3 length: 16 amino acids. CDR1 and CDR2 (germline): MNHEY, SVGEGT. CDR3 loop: CASSYRLAGGPGEQYF. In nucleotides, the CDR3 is TGTGCCAGCAGTTACCGACTAGCGGGAGGGCCGGGAGAGCAGTACTTC.

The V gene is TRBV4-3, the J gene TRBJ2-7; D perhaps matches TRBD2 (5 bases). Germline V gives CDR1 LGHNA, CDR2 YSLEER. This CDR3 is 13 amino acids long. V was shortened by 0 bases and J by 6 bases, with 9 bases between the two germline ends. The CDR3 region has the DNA TGCGCCAGCAGCCAAGATGGGGAGCGCGAGCAGTACTTC. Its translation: CASSQDGEREQYF.

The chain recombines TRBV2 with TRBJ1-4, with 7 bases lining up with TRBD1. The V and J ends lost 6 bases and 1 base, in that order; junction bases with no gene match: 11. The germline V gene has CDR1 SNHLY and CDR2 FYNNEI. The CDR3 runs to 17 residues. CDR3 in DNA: TGTGCCAGCAGCCCCAACAGGGGACTGGGAACTAATGAAAAACTGTTTTTT. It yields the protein CASSPNRGLGTNEKLFF.